The 4 T cell receptor beta chains reported below all come from one sample, sequenced in a study of blood T cell repertoires in COVID-19. Using immunoSEQ multiplex PCR, the repertoire was profiled, and TCRdb retains in-frame clones only, with some absent. Of 150,000 to 200,000 clones in the sample, about four fifths are singletons; the top ten hold around 10%. Sample: peripheral blood. All receptors come from a woman in her thirties or forties with COVID-19, enrolled during active disease.

V gene TRBV30 combines with J gene TRBJ1-1, with D hard to call. The germline V gene encodes CDR1 GTSNPN and CDR2 SVGIG (reference sequence). CDR3 length: 12 residues. Trimming took off 2 bases at V and 1 base at J, with 5 bases between the two ends. The chain's CDR3 is CAWSIENTEAFF. In DNA form, the CDR3 reads TGTGCCTGGAGTATAGAGAACACTGAAGCTTTCTTT.

The genes are TRBV6-5 and TRBJ1-2, with TRBD1 as a possible D gene (5 bases). The CDR3 loop spans 15 amino acids. With 7 bases removed from V and 3 bases from J, the gap between germline ends came to 18 bases. Germline values: CDR1 MNHEY, CDR2 SVGAGI. The CDR3: CASTRDFGDYYGYTF. CDR3 DNA sequence: TGTGCCAGCACTCGGGACTTCGGGGACTACTATGGCTACACCTTC.

This clone was recorded many times. This chain links TRBV27 with TRBJ2-3, with TRBD2 matching 16 bases. The CDR3 consists of 18 residues. Trimming cost V 3 bases and J 3 bases; bases outside gene matches: 6. The germline V gene encodes CDR1 MNHEY and CDR2 SMNVEV (reference sequence). CDR3 residues: CASSFLGLAGGQTDTQYF. The CDR3 nucleotides are TGTGCCAGCAGTTTCCTGGGACTAGCGGGAGGGCAAACAGATACGCAGTATTTT.

V usage is TRBV15 and J usage is TRBJ2-1, with 9 bases identical to TRBD1. This CDR3 is built from 14 residues. Germline V gene data show CDR1 as LNHNV and CDR2 as YYDKDF (reference sequence). Trimming removed 5 bases from V and 9 bases from J; junction bases left unmatched: 8. CDR3 in amino acids: CATSADRGVGEQFF. Written as DNA, the CDR3 is TGTGCCACCAGCGCCGACAGGGGGGTAGGTGAGCAGTTCTTC.